This record looks at one T cell receptor beta chain sequence and its context. Its antigen is currently unknown. This CDR3 is built from 15 residues. Germline CDR1 reads SGHVS; CDR2 reads FNYEAQ. The germline V and J ends were trimmed by 5 bases and 3 bases, with 11 bases remaining between them. Constant-segment primers and 5'RACE yielded cDNA libraries for TCR alpha and TCR beta, each carrying sample barcodes and UMIs. TCRdb recomputed calls from the 5' RACE reads with MiXCR, one row per CDR3 protein. The table records over 130,000 distinct CDR3 sequences, roughly 13% of them present only once. The entry originates in a study of T-cell memory formation after mild COVID-19. Study-wide points: Balance between CD4 and CD8 was seen in clones contracting day 15 to 85, and a CD4+ lean was seen in later expanders. The main location of contracting CD4+ clones was CM and EM, and that of contracting CD8+ clones was EMRA.

Sequencing input: PBMCs or a T cell subset sorted from them (not recorded which). This TCR came from an adult woman who had mild COVID-19 (a few samples of this study predate the infection). Cell type and time point are not known. V is TRBV7-6 and J is TRBJ2-6; weak D call: TRBD1 (6 bases). CDR3 nucleotide sequence: TGTGCCAGCAGCCCACAGGGTTATGGGGCCAACGTCCTGACTTTC. Protein product: CASSPQGYGANVLTF. The entire variable domain, with the rest obtained from reference TRBV7-6 and TRBJ2-6, is as follows: GAGVSQSPRYKVTKRGQDVALRCDPISGHVSLYWYRQALGQGPEFLTYFNYEAQQDKSGLPNDRFSAERPEGSISTLTIQRTEQRDSAMYRCASSPQGYGANVLTFGAGSRLTVL.